The 25 T cell receptor beta chains reported below all come from one sample, sequenced in a study of blood T cells in healthy people across ages. The second PCR ran roughly 6 to 11 cycles with a sample-barcoded 5' primer and J-beta primers. Each CDR3 protein gets one entry after TCRdb re-called the 5' RACE reads with MiXCR. The sample records around 870,000 distinct CDR3 sequences, under 35% being singletons. The sequenced sample consisted of blood. Every receptor here comes from a woman older than 75 in good health.

At least ten counts were recorded for this clonotype. CDR3 sequence: CATSSLWGGRETQYF. The CDR3 DNA is TGTGCCACCAGCAGTTTATGGGGAGGGAGGGAGACCCAGTACTTC. The V gene is TRBV15, the J gene TRBJ2-5; 7 nucleotides match TRBD2. CDR3 size: 15 residues. Trimming cost V 3 bases and J 5 bases; bases outside gene matches: 9. Germline V CDR1 and CDR2: LNHNV, YYDKDF (reference sequence). The whole variable domain, filled in from reference TRBV15 and TRBJ2-5, reads DAMVIQNPRYQVTQFGKPVTLSCSQTLNHNVMYWYQQKSSQAPKLLFHYYDKDFNNEADTPDNFQSRRPNTSFCFLDIRSPGLGDTAMYLCATSSLWGGRETQYFGPGTRLLVL.

This clonotype was counted ten times or more. The CDR3, as DNA: TGTGCCAGCAGCTTAGATCCCCCTTCCTACGAGCAGTACTTC. Its protein product is CASSLDPPSYEQYF. This rearrangement joins TRBV7-2 to TRBJ2-7; D is ambiguous. Germline V gene sequence: CDR1 SGHTA, CDR2 FQGNSA. The CDR3 is 14 residues long. V was clipped by 1 base and J by 1 base, with 8 bases between them.

The sample holds a few counts of this clonotype. The V gene is TRBV7-2, the J gene TRBJ2-6, with 7 bases fitting TRBD1. The CDR3 consists of 16 residues. Per germline, CDR1 SGHTA and CDR2 FQGNSA. After removal of 5 bases from V and 2 bases from J, the junction contained 6 bases not matched to a gene. CDR3 DNA: TGTGCCAGCAGCCAATCCGACAGGGCTGGGGCCAACGTCCTGACTTTC. Its translation is CASSQSDRAGANVLTF. The full variable domain, completed using reference TRBV7-2 and TRBJ2-6, is GAGVSQSPSNKVTEKGKDVELRCDPISGHTALYWYRQSLGQGLEFLIYFQGNSAPDKSGLPSDRFSAERTGGSVSTLTIQRTQQEDSAVYLCASSQSDRAGANVLTFGAGSRLTVL.

The sample holds many counts of this clonotype. The chain links TRBV5-1 to TRBJ2-1, with D perhaps given as TRBD1 or TRBD2 (6 bases each). There are 13 residues in the CDR3. Germline assignment: CDR1 SGHRS and CDR2 YFSETQ. With 4 bases removed from V and 10 bases from J, the gap between germline ends came to 15 bases. The CDR3 region is CASSGGQGNEQFF. The CDR3 DNA reads TGCGCCAGCAGCGGGGGGCAGGGGAACGAGCAGTTCTTC.

This clonotype was found once. The chain couples TRBV14 to TRBJ1-1; D is possibly TRBD1 (6 bases). The germline gives CDR1 SGHDN, CDR2 FVKESK. The CDR3 runs 17 residues. V gave up 0 bases and J gave up 1 base, with 15 bases separating them. CDR3 loop: CASSQERGVRPNTEAFF. CDR3 bases: TGTGCCAGCAGCCAAGAGAGGGGGGTTAGGCCGAACACTGAAGCTTTCTTT.

This clonotype has only a few counts. Here the CDR3 reads CASSGSRVGTDTQYF. DNA of the CDR3: TGTGCCAGCAGCGGGTCCAGGGTTGGCACAGATACGCAGTATTTT. The chain employs TRBV21-1 and TRBJ2-3; the D call TRBD1 from the table was never checked on the DNA. TRBV21-1 is tagged as a pseudogene. CDR3 length: 15 residues.

This clonotype was detected ten times or more. This rearrangement joins TRBV5-1 to TRBJ1-2, with 11 bases aligning to TRBD1. The germline CDR1 and CDR2 sequences are SGHRS and YFSETQ. There are 14 residues in the CDR3. Trimming removed 7 bases from V and 0 bases from J; junction bases left unmatched: 2. The CDR3 protein is CASRGQGANYGYTF. The DNA of the CDR3 is TGCGCCAGCCGGGGACAGGGGGCTAACTATGGCTACACCTTC.

About this clonotype itself: At one end the junction does not follow the germline gene, possibly because of a read error. The chain couples TRBV7-6 to TRBJ2-2; D assignment may be TRBD1 or TRBD2 (6 bases each). The CDR3 consists of 15 residues. Germline V gives CDR1 SGHVS, CDR2 FNYEAQ. CDR3 in DNA: TGTGCCAGCAGCTTACGAGGGGGGAACACCGGGAAGCTGTTTTTT. It encodes CASSLRGGNTGKLFF.

In the case of this clonotype: A much bigger clone sits one base away, suggesting this may be a read error. The chain uses TRBV14 and TRBJ2-1, with TRBD2 as a possible D gene (5 bases). The CDR3 runs to 15 residues. Germline CDR1 reads SGHDN; CDR2 reads FVKESK. The CDR3 sequence: CASNQDLSRESEQFF. The CDR3 region has the DNA TGTGCCAGCAACCAAGATCTTTCGAGGGAGAGTGAGCAGTTCTTC.

This clonotype was seen many times. V is TRBV7-2 and J is TRBJ2-1; TRBD2 aligns across 7 bases. Germline V gene sequence: CDR1 SGHTA, CDR2 FQGNSA. CDR3 length: 16 amino acids. V trimming: 1 base; J trimming: 1 base; junction bases outside the gene matches: 4. The chain's CDR3 is CASSLVASGSYNEQFF. The CDR3 coding sequence is TGTGCCAGCAGCTTAGTGGCTAGCGGATCCTACAATGAGCAGTTCTTC.

The V call is TRBV21-1, the J call TRBJ2-7. TRBV21-1 has pseudogene status. The CDR3 extends over 12 amino acids. CDR3 in DNA: TGTGCCAGCAGCAAAGTACCCGACGAGCAGTACTTC. Amino acids: CASSKVPDEQYF.

Ten or more counts support this clonotype. The rearrangement links TRBV7-8 to TRBJ1-2; D is uncertain. The length of the CDR3 is 13 residues. Trimming shortened V by 0 bases and J by 6 bases, and 8 bases separated the two germline ends. In germline, CDR1 is SGHVS, CDR2 FQNEAQ. CDR3 sequence: CASSLAREDGYTF. As DNA, the CDR3 is TGTGCCAGCAGCTTAGCAAGGGAGGATGGCTACACCTTC.

With respect to this clonotype: This may arise from a read error, as a much more abundant clone is one base away. CDR3 nucleotide sequence: TGTGCCAGCAGCCAAGGGCAGGCCTCCTGCGAGCAGTACTTC. It codes for CASSQGQASCEQYF. The genes are TRBV3-1 and TRBJ2-1; no clear D. The closer fit of TRBJ2-7 to the DNA end suggests the J call may be wrong. In germline, CDR1 is LGHDT, CDR2 YNNKEL (reference sequence). The CDR3 is 14 amino acids.

In regard to this clonotype: A much larger clone sits a single nucleotide away, making a read error possible. The CDR3 here is CASSNGRDRETQFF. CDR3 nucleotide sequence: TGTGCCAGCAGTAACGGGCGAGACCGAGAGACCCAGTTCTTC. This sequence joins TRBV6-2 or TRBV6-3 and TRBJ2-1; no clear D gene. This CDR3 has 14 residues. Germline V gene data show CDR1 as MNHEY and CDR2 as SVGEGT. V lost 5 bases, J lost 13 bases, and 21 bases lay in between.

This clonotype has only a few counts. The chain is built from TRBV7-6 and TRBJ2-3, with D possibly being TRBD1 or TRBD2 (5 bases each). Germline V gene data show CDR1 as SGHVS and CDR2 as FNYEAQ. The CDR3 loop spans 15 amino acids. V lost 5 bases and J lost 2, with 14 bases in between. Here the CDR3 DNA reads TGTGCCAGCAGCCCCTTGGGGGTGAACACAGATACGCAGTATTTT. It yields the protein CASSPLGVNTDTQYF.

This rearrangement joins TRBV7-9 to TRBJ1-1; maybe TRBD1 (5 bases). CDR3 length: 15 amino acids. Trimming pared 5 bases from V and 4 bases from J, leaving 17 bases between. Germline-derived CDR1 and CDR2 are SEHNR and FQNEAQ (reference sequence). CDR3: CASSTGVQRGTEAFF. CDR3 coding DNA: TGTGCCAGCAGCACGGGGGTCCAGCGGGGCACTGAAGCTTTCTTT.

Points on this clonotype: This may arise from a read error, as a much more abundant clone is one base away. The rearrangement uses TRBV20-1 and TRBJ1-5, with D perhaps TRBD1 (6 bases). This CDR3 is built from 13 residues. Germline lookup yields CDR1 DFQATT and CDR2 SNEGSKA (reference sequence). V gave up 7 bases and J gave up 7 bases, with 17 bases separating them. CDR3 in amino acids: CSVSGRGEQPQHF. The CDR3 nucleotides are TGCAGTGTTAGTGGCAGGGGCGAACAGCCCCAGCATTTT.

This clonotype was counted at least ten times. CDR3 in DNA: TGTGCCAGCAGCTTAGGGGACAGAACAACTAATGAAAAACTGTTTTTT. Translated, it gives CASSLGDRTTNEKLFF. The genes are TRBV11-2 and TRBJ1-4; the match to TRBD1 covers 7 bases. CDR3 size: 16 residues. Germline CDR1 is SGHAT and CDR2 is FQNNGV. After removal of 1 base from V and 0 bases from J, the junction contained 2 bases not matched to a gene.

The J gene is TRBJ2-7, the V gene TRBV29-1, with 7 nucleotides matching TRBD1. This CDR3 contains 12 residues. V dropped 7 bases and J dropped 5; count of bases not matched to a gene: 8. Germline assignment: CDR1 SQVTM and CDR2 ANQGSEA. Here the CDR3 DNA reads TGCAGCGGTGTAACAGGGGTCGACGAGCAGTACTTC. It codes for CSGVTGVDEQYF.

This clonotype was detected many times. The chain couples TRBV27 to TRBJ1-6, with 11 bases that match TRBD1. CDR1 is MNHEY and CDR2 is SMNVEV in the germline V gene (reference sequence). This CDR3 contains 12 residues. Germline trimming cut 10 bases from V and 14 bases from J; bases unmatched to any gene: 7. CDR3 nucleotides: TGTGCCACCGGACAGGGGGCGTTTGCCCTCCACTTT. This translates into CATGQGAFALHF.

The chain employs TRBV3-1 and TRBJ2-1, with D unclear. Near its end, the DNA agrees better with TRBJ2-7, so the J call may be wrong. Looked up from germline, CDR1 is LGHDT and CDR2 is YNNKEL (reference sequence). CDR3 size: 15 residues. CDR3 in amino acids: CASSRLGSSYNEQYF. As DNA, the CDR3 is TGTGCCAGCAGCCGCTTGGGAAGCTCCTACAATGAGCAGTACTTC.

This clonotype was counted between two and nine times. The genes are TRBV7-2 and TRBJ1-1; D call uncertain. Looked up from germline, CDR1 is SGHTA and CDR2 is FQGNSA. The V and J ends lost 0 bases and 4 bases respectively, with 9 bases between them. The CDR3 spans 14 residues. Here the CDR3 DNA reads TGTGCCAGCAGCTTAGCGCGTGCTAGCACTGAAGCTTTCTTT. Its translation: CASSLARASTEAFF. Combining the CDR3 with reference TRBV7-2 and TRBJ1-1 gives the whole variable domain GAGVSQSPSNKVTEKGKDVELRCDPISGHTALYWYRQSLGQGLEFLIYFQGNSAPDKSGLPSDRFSAERTGGSVSTLTIQRTQQEDSAVYLCASSLARASTEAFFGQGTRLTVV.

This clonotype has ten or more counts. The chain employs TRBV29-1 and TRBJ1-2; D gene unclear. Trimming took 1 base from V and 8 from J, leaving 8 bases between them. Germline values: CDR1 SQVTM, CDR2 ANQGSEA. The length of the CDR3 is 11 residues. The CDR3: CSVEALYGYTF. DNA for the CDR3: TGCAGCGTTGAAGCTCTCTACGGCTACACCTTC.

The chain has TRBV10-3 and TRBJ2-7, with 8 bases that match TRBD1. CDR1 ENHRY and CDR2 SYGVKD come from the germline V gene. The length of the CDR3 is 16 residues. V lost 0 bases, J lost 5 bases, and 9 bases stayed unmatched. The CDR3 loop is CAISESVIRGPNEQYF. The DNA for the CDR3 is TGTGCCATCAGTGAGTCAGTAATCAGGGGGCCCAACGAGCAGTACTTC.

Comments on this clonotype: A read error is possible here, since a much larger clone lies one base away. V is TRBV21-1 and J is TRBJ2-5; TRBD1, the table's D call, was not compared with the DNA. TRBV21-1 is reported as a pseudogene. The CDR3 length is 14 residues. The CDR3 loop reads CASSCRQGEETQYF. The CDR3 coding sequence is TGTGCCAGCAGCTGCCGACAGGGAGAGGAGACCCAGTACTTC.